A selection of T cell receptor beta chains follows, all from one sample in a study of blood T cell repertoires in COVID-19. Profiling relied on immunoSEQ multiplex PCR, and the TCRdb table lists in-frame clones only, not all of them. The data hold roughly 230,000 clones, with 82% observed a single time. Sequenced input: PBMCs or T cells enriched from blood (not recorded which). The receptors originated from an older woman who had recovered from COVID-19. The CDR3 runs from the conserved cysteine through the conserved F or W.

J,V,CDR3
TRBJ1-5,TRBV19,CASSIRANQPQHF
TRBJ2-3,TRBV18,CASSAGTSTDTQYF
TRBJ2-7,TRBV5-4,CASSQGSGLWVEQYF
TRBJ1-6,TRBV29-1,CSVVTGGDSPLHF
TRBJ2-2,TRBV5-5,CASSLATMTGRTGELFF
TRBJ1-6,TRBV28,CASRGQGAGSPLHF
TRBJ1-1,TRBV2,CASSEAHGGPEAFF
TRBJ1-2,TRBV27,CASRPDGALYNYGYTF
TRBJ2-5,TRBV5-1,CASSLARTSGAEGTQYF
TRBJ2-2,TRBV6-5,CASIELAVTGELFF
TRBJ1-1,TRBV18,CASSPPEGHSAEAFF
TRBJ2-3,TRBV5-1,CASSLESRGGLDTQYF
TRBJ2-1,TRBV18,CASSPEASGGVREQFF
TRBJ1-5,TRBV6-5,CASSTRQGAQPQHF
TRBJ2-3,TRBV11-2,CASSLVGTVDPDTQYF
TRBJ2-1,TRBV25-1,CASSENVFGEQFF
TRBJ2-7,TRBV6-6,CATTQGNRGEQYF
TRBJ1-5,TRBV6-5,CASGTLGGVNQPQHF
TRBJ1-6,TRBV9,CASSYYDRGRDSPLHF
TRBJ2-7,TRBV18,CASSPGTGPYEQYF
TRBJ2-5,TRBV6-5,CASSISQGGETQYF
TRBJ2-7,TRBV2,CASSDGGGNSEQYF
TRBJ1-2,TRBV7-8,CASSLVLLPGQGNYGYTF
TRBJ2-1,TRBV3-1/TRBV3-2,CASSQVTPAGEQFF
TRBJ1-2,TRBV6-4,CASSDSTGLGYTF
TRBJ2-4,TRBV12-5,CASGLGPNQNIQYF
TRBJ2-7,TRBV7-2,CASSKPLAGVLHEQYF
TRBJ2-7,TRBV29-1,CSVEGTSGVGGYEQYF
TRBJ1-2,TRBV6-5,CASSSYVLDGYTF
TRBJ2-5,TRBV7-2,CASSWAGQTQETQYF
TRBJ2-7,TRBV9,CASSEAEGQGFYEQYF
TRBJ2-7,TRBV12-5,CASGDSGTGDSYEQYF
TRBJ1-2,TRBV7-9,CASSLQAYGYTF
TRBJ2-3,TRBV7-3,CASSEPGLRDTQYF
TRBJ1-1,TRBV15,CATSRTVNTEAFF
TRBJ1-5,TRBV5-8,CASRTRTNQPQHF
TRBJ1-5,TRBV2,CASAGRGGNQPQHF
TRBJ2-2,TRBV19,CASSRATAGELFF